This T cell receptor (beta chain) was observed in a study of response to subunit inactivated influenza vaccine (dated by TCRdb to between 2017 and 2018). For the wider study: Deep quantitative profiling of the T cell receptor repertoire was used in the study to follow responses to a trivalent subunit inactivated influenza vaccine. Overall results and qualifications from the work: It was suggested by the authors that each seasonal influenza vaccination may recruit only a limited number of new T cells.

Worth noting for this clonotype: There is no known antigen for this receptor. The sample holds no much larger clone one base away, and base qualities are not on file.

Libraries were constructed by RT-PCR. Instrument used: Illumina HiSeq 2500. TCRdb took the public reads, trimmed them with fastp at Q25, ran MiXCR for clone calling and kept in-frame beta chains. Entries are consolidated by CDR3 protein sequence, retaining the most common genes and DNA. For this sample the table gives under 500,000 distinct CDR3 sequences, of which over 9.5% were detected only once. 9.5% to 15% of the sample is held by the ten biggest clonotypes. Relative to germline, V is 7 bases shorter and J is 1 base shorter, with 11 bases between their ends. The CDR3 has 15 amino acids, counting the end cysteine and phenylalanine. The CDR3 DNA has 45 bases and is translated from base 1. Taken from the germline V gene (reference sequence), the CDR1 and CDR2 loops are MNHEY and SMNVEV. The time point label on this specimen signifies: 45 days after influenza vaccine administration.

Sequencing was performed on PBMCs from blood, taken about 40 days after vaccination. The sequence links TRBV27 to TRBJ2-6; tentative D gene TRBD2, with 6 bases matching. This sequence was found in a man in his fifties or sixties who received an inactivated influenza vaccine. Donor details come from another sample of the same person, matched by shared clones. The sequenced DNA: TGTGCCAGCATGGGGCTAGCGTCTGGGGCCAACGTCCTGACTTTC. This gives the protein CASMGLASGANVLTF.